A selection of T cell receptor beta chains follows, all from one sample in a study of CXCR3-negative and CXCR3-positive naive CD8 T cells. No DNA is given; TCRdb re-called the 5' RACE reads and lists each CDR3 protein once. The sample has some 130,000 distinct CDR3 sequences. Sequencing used naive CXCR3+ CD8+ T cells from blood. All receptors come from a human donor in good health. Some clones in this sample may be carry-over from other donors' samples. The CDR3 runs from the conserved cysteine through the conserved F or W.

J gene,V gene,CDR3 length,CDR3 protein
TRBJ2-2,TRBV2,13,CASRGGVTGELFF
TRBJ2-7,TRBV25-1,14,CASSEWGQGHEQYF
TRBJ2-7,TRBV28,14,CASSWRRAAYEQYF
TRBJ2-1,TRBV4-2,15,CASSQLAGLDNEQFF
TRBJ1-1,TRBV3-1,12,CASSQWSTEAFF
TRBJ1-3,TRBV5-1,15,CASSTDRGGGNTIYF
TRBJ2-7,TRBV9,15,CASSVGPGANYEQYF
TRBJ2-7,TRBV10-3,13,CAISLAGVHEQYF
TRBJ2-1,TRBV28,16,CASSPRQGLTYNEQFF
TRBJ1-5,TRBV7-9,15,CASSLGSRGPQSQHF
TRBJ2-1,TRBV9,17,CASSVDPTSGLYNEQFF
TRBJ2-3,TRBV27,15,CASSFRSSGTDTQYF